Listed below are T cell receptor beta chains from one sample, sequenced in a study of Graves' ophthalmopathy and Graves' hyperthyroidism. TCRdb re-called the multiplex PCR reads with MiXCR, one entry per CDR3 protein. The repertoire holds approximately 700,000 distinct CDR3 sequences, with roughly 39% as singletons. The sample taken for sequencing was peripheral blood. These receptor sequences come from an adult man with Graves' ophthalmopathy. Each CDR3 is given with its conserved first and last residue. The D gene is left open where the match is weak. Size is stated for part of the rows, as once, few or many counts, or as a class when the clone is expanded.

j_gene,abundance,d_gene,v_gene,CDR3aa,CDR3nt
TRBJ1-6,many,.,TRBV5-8,CATRTGNSPLHF,TGTGCCACCCGGACGGGGAATTCACCCCTCCACTTT
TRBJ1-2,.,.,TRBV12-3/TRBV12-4,CASRQGWVNGYTF,TGTGCCAGCAGGCAGGGATGGGTGAATGGCTACACCTTC
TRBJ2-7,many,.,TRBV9,CASSVAEGTFHEQYF,TGTGCCAGCAGCGTAGCCGAGGGAACCTTCCACGAGCAGTACTTC
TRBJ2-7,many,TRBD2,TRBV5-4,CASSGGLAGREQYF,TGTGCCAGCAGCGGGGGACTAGCGGGTCGCGAGCAGTACTTC
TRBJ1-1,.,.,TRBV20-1,CSARGGALASF,TGCAGTGCTAGAGGGGGGGCACTCGCTTCCTTT
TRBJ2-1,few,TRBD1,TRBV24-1,CATSTTGASEQFF,TGTGCCACCAGTACGACAGGGGCGAGTGAGCAGTTCTTC
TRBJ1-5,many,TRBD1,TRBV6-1,CASTQGVVQPQHF,TGTGCCAGCACACAGGGGGTTGTTCAGCCCCAGCATTTT
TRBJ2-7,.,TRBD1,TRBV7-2,CASSFDRGVYEQYF,TGTGCCAGCAGCTTCGACAGGGGGGTTTACGAGCAGTACTTC
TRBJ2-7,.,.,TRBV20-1,CSASGVPTYEQYF,TGCAGTGCTAGTGGAGTCCCAACCTACGAGCAGTACTTC
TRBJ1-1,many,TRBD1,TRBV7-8,CASSPDRARGNTEAFF,TGTGCCAGCAGCCCGGACAGGGCGAGGGGGAACACTGAAGCTTTCTTT
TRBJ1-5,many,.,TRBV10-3,CASSEAVMGDNNQPQHF,TGTGCCAGCAGTGAAGCGGTGATGGGGGACAACAATCAGCCCCAGCATTTT
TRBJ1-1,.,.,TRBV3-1,CASSPGHEGDTEAFF,TGTGCCAGCAGCCCCGGACACGAGGGGGACACTGAAGCTTTCTTT
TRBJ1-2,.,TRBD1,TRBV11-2,CVSSLGKTGFYGYTF,TGTGTTAGCAGTTTAGGGAAGACAGGGTTCTATGGCTACACCTTC
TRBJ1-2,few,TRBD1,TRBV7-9,CASSDRTGPDYGYTF,TGTGCCAGCAGCGATCGGACAGGGCCCGACTATGGCTACACCTTC
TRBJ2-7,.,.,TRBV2,CASSLRGIMYEQYF,TGTGCCAGCTCCCTCCGCGGGATAATGTACGAGCAGTACTTC
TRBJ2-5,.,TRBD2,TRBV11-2,CTSSSISGRRETQYF,TGTACCAGCAGCTCAATTAGCGGGAGGCGGGAGACCCAGTACTTC
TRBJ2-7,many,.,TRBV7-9,CASSETGGSSEQYF,TGTGCCAGCAGCGAGACAGGAGGTTCTAGTGAGCAGTACTTC